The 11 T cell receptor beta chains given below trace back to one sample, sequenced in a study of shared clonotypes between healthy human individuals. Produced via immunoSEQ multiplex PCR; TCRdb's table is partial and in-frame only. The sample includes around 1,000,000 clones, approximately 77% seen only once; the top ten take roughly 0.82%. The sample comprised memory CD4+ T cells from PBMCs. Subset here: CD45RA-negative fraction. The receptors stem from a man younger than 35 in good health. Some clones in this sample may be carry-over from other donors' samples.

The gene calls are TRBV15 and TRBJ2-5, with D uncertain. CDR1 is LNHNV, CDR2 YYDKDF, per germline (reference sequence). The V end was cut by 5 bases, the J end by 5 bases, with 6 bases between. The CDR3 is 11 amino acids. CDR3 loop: CATSLTETQYF. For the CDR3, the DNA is TGTGCCACCAGCCTCACCGAGACCCAGTACTTC. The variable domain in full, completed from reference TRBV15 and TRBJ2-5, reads DAMVIQNPRYQVTQFGKPVTLSCSQTLNHNVMYWYQQKSSQAPKLLFHYYDKDFNNEADTPDNFQSRRPNTSFCFLDIRSPGLGDTAMYLCATSLTETQYFGPGTRLLVL.

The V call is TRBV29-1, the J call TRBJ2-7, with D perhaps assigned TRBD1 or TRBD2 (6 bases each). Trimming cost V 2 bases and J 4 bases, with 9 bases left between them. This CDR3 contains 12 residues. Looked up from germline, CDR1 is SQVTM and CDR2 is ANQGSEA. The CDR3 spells CSVESGAYEQYF. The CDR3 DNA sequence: TGCAGCGTTGAATCGGGGGCGTACGAGCAGTACTTC.

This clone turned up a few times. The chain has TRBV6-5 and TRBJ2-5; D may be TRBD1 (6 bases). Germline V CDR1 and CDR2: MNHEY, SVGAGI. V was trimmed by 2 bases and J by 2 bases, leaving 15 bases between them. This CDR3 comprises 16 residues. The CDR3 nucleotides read TGTGCCAGCAGTTACGGGCAACACAGGGCTCAAGAGACCCAGTACTTC. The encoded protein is CASSYGQHRAQETQYF.

CDR3 in DNA: TGTGCCAGCTCACCCAACCTCAACACCGGGGAGCTGTTTTTT. Amino acid sequence: CASSPNLNTGELFF. The chain is built from TRBV18 and TRBJ2-2, with D unresolved. V was clipped by 3 bases and J by 2 bases, with 7 bases between them. The CDR3 contains 14 residues. Germline V gene lookup returns CDR1 KGHSH and CDR2 LQKENI.

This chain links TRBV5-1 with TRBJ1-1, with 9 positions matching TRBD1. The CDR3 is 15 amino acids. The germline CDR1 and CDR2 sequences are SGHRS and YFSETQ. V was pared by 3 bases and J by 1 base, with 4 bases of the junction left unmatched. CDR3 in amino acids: CASSSTGGANTEAFF. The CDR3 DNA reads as TGCGCCAGCAGCTCCACAGGGGGCGCGAACACTGAAGCTTTCTTT.

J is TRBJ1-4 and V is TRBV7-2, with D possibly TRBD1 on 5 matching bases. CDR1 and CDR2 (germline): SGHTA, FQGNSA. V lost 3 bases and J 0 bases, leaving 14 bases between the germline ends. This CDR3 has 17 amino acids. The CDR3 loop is CASSLGWGRATNEKLFF. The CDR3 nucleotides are TGTGCCAGCAGCTTGGGGTGGGGCAGGGCAACTAATGAAAAACTGTTTTTT.

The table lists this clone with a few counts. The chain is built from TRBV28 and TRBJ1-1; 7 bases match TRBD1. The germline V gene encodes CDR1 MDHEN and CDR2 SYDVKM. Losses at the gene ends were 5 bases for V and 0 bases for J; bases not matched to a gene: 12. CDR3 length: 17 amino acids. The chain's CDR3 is CASSTLRTGGLNTEAFF. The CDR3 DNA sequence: TGTGCCAGCAGTACCCTCCGGACAGGCGGTTTGAACACTGAAGCTTTCTTT. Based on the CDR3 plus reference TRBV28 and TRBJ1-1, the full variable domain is DVKVTQSSRYLVKRTGEKVFLECVQDMDHENMFWYRQDPGLGLRLIYFSYDVKMKEKGDIPEGYSVSREKKERFSLILESASTNQTSMYLCASSTLRTGGLNTEAFFGQGTRLTVV.

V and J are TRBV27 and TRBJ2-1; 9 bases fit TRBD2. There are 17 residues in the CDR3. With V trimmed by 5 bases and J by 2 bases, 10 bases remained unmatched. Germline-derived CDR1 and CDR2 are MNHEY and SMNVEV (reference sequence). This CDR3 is CASSPHKGGRAYNEQFF. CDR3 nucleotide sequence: TGTGCCAGCAGTCCCCACAAGGGCGGGAGGGCCTACAATGAGCAGTTCTTC.

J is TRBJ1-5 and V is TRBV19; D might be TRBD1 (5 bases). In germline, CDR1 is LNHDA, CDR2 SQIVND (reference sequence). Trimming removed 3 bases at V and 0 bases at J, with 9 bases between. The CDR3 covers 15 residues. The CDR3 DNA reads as TGTGCCAGTAGTATCGGGGGGTATAGCAATCAGCCCCAGCATTTT. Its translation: CASSIGGYSNQPQHF.

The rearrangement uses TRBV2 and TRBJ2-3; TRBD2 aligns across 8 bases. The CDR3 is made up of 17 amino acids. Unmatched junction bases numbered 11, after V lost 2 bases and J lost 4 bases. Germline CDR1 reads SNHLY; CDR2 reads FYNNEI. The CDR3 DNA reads TGTGCCAGCAGTGAAAATGGTCCGGGGACTAGATCAGATACGCAGTATTTT. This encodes CASSENGPGTRSDTQYF.

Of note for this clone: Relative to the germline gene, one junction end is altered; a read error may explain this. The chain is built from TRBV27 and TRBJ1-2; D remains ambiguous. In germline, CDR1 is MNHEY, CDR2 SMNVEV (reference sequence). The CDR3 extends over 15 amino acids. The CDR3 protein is CASSSIGRYNYGYTF. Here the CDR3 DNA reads TGTGCCAGCAGTTCGATAGGACGCTACAACTATGGTTACACCTTC.